This TCR beta chain was sequenced in a study of CD8 T cells in ankylosing spondylitis. This clonotype was observed at least ten times. The CDR3 loop spans 13 amino acids. CDR1 and CDR2 from the germline V gene are LGHNA and YNFKEQ. V was cut by 4 bases and J by 4 bases, with 9 bases left in between. TCRdb reprocessed the 5' RACE reads with MiXCR, giving one entry per CDR3 protein. The table shows 200,000 to 300,000 distinct CDR3 sequences, with 10% to 13% occurring only once. The chain is built from TRBV4-2 and TRBJ2-3; D is undetermined. This TCR derives from a male donor with ankylosing spondylitis or in good health (not recorded which). The specimen was blood, either unsorted or a sorted T cell fraction (not recorded which). This CDR3 reads CASSPPAADTQYF. CDR3 bases: TGTGCCAGCAGCCCTCCTGCTGCAGATACGCAGTATTTT.